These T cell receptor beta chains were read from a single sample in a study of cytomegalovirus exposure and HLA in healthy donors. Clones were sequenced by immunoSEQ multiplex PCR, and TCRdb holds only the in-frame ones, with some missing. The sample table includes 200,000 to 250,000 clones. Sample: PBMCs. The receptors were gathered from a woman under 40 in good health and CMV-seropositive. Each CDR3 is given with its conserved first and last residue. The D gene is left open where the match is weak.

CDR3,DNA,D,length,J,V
CASSLPTSAPTDTQYF,TGTGCCAGCAGCCTACCAACTAGCGCCCCCACAGATACGCAGTATTTT,TRBD2,16,TRBJ2-3,TRBV5-8
CASSPGDRGLKQYF,TGTGCCAGCAGCCCAGGGGACAGGGGTTTGAAGCAGTACTTC,TRBD1,14,TRBJ2-7,TRBV7-2
CASSLIGPGNEQFF,TGCGCCAGCAGCTTGATTGGCCCGGGGAATGAGCAGTTCTTC,.,14,TRBJ2-1,TRBV5-1
CASSQALGSAYEQYF,TGCGCCAGCAGCCAAGCTCTCGGGAGCGCCTACGAGCAGTACTTC,.,15,TRBJ2-7,TRBV4-3
CASSGTGALYEQYF,TGCGCCAGCAGCGGGACAGGGGCCCTCTACGAGCAGTACTTC,TRBD1,14,TRBJ2-7,TRBV4-1
CASSLVRGLGNTIYF,TGTGCCAGCAGCTTGGTCAGGGGGCTCGGAAACACCATATATTTT,TRBD1,15,TRBJ1-3,TRBV5-8
CASSLGRYGTAFNQPQHF,TGTGCCAGCAGCTTAGGACGTTATGGGACAGCTTTTAATCAGCCCCAGCATTTT,TRBD1,18,TRBJ1-5,TRBV13
CASSVRENTEAFF,TGTGCCAGCAGTGTTCGGGAAAACACTGAAGCTTTCTTT,.,13,TRBJ1-1,TRBV6-4
CASSAQGVPIGNTEAFF,TGTGCCAGCAGCGCACAGGGCGTCCCTATAGGGAACACTGAAGCTTTCTTT,.,17,TRBJ1-1,TRBV5-4
CASTERRVGKETQYF,TGTGCCAGCACCGAGAGGCGGGTCGGCAAAGAGACCCAGTACTTC,.,15,TRBJ2-5,TRBV7-9
CATDSGRHNEQFF,TGTGCCACAGACAGCGGGAGACACAATGAGCAGTTCTTC,TRBD2,13,TRBJ2-1,TRBV25-1
CASSLAGHEQYF,TGTGCCAGCAGCTTAGCTGGGCACGAGCAGTACTTC,.,12,TRBJ2-7,TRBV7-9
CASSRENYGYTF,TGTGCCAGCAGCCGAGAAAACTATGGCTACACCTTC,.,12,TRBJ1-2,TRBV11-2
CASSVLGTESYEQYF,TGTGCCAGCAGCGTATTGGGGACAGAGTCTTACGAGCAGTACTTC,TRBD1,15,TRBJ2-7,TRBV9
CASSSTNRVRNEKLFF,TGTGCCAGCAGCTCAACAAACAGGGTTCGGAATGAAAAACTGTTTTTT,.,16,TRBJ1-4,TRBV11-3
CASSSREGSSYEQYF,TGTGCCAGCAGCTCTAGGGAGGGGAGCTCCTACGAGCAGTACTTC,TRBD2,15,TRBJ2-7,TRBV7-8
CASSQWRDRGEKLFF,TGTGCCAGCAGCCAATGGCGGGACAGGGGTGAAAAACTGTTTTTT,TRBD1,15,TRBJ1-4,TRBV16
CSAAGQGNYGYTF,TGCAGCGCGGCGGGACAGGGAAACTATGGCTACACCTTC,TRBD1,13,TRBJ1-2,TRBV29-1
CASSPYTGSKNIQYF,TGTGCCAGCAGCCCCTACACAGGTAGCAAAAACATTCAGTACTTC,.,15,TRBJ2-4,TRBV9
CASRTSGRGTDTQYF,TGTGCCAGTAGAACTAGCGGGAGGGGCACAGATACGCAGTATTTT,TRBD2,15,TRBJ2-3,TRBV19
CASSLPGGSTEAFF,TGTGCCAGCAGCTTACCAGGCGGGAGCACTGAAGCTTTCTTT,.,14,TRBJ1-1,TRBV7-9
CASSLGTRNTEAFF,TGTGCCAGCTCACTCGGGACAAGGAACACTGAAGCTTTCTTT,.,14,TRBJ1-1,TRBV18
CASTPSGGYYEQYF,TGTGCCAGCACCCCTAGCGGGGGGTACTACGAGCAGTACTTC,TRBD2,14,TRBJ2-7,TRBV7-2
CATSRQGLGTDTQYF,TGTGCCACCAGCAGACAGGGGCTCGGGACAGATACGCAGTATTTT,.,15,TRBJ2-3,TRBV15
CASSLESGVVGYTF,TGCGCCAGCAGCTTGGAATCAGGGGTAGTAGGCTACACCTTC,.,14,TRBJ1-2,TRBV5-1
CASSSSPLGGQPQHF,TGTGCCAGCAGCTCAAGCCCACTGGGAGGGCAGCCCCAGCATTTT,.,15,TRBJ1-5,TRBV11-2
CAISETGGLGYF,TGTGCCATCAGTGAGACAGGGGGCCTGGGGTATTTT,TRBD1,12,TRBJ2-3,TRBV10-3
CASSFGGQGSNQPQHF,TGTGCCAGCAGTTTTGGGGGACAGGGTAGCAATCAGCCCCAGCATTTT,TRBD1,16,TRBJ1-5,TRBV28
CASSLEASGGPGDTQYF,TGTGCCAGCAGCTTAGAGGCTAGCGGGGGGCCGGGGGATACGCAGTATTTT,TRBD2,17,TRBJ2-3,TRBV7-6
CASGLRDSYGYTF,TGTGCCAGCGGTCTCCGCGACAGCTATGGCTACACCTTC,.,13,TRBJ1-2,TRBV27
CASSPRRESDGYTF,TGTGCCAGCTCACCAAGGAGGGAATCAGATGGCTACACCTTC,.,14,TRBJ1-2,TRBV18
CATSRDRGAYEQYF,TGTGCCACCAGCAGGGACAGAGGTGCCTACGAGCAGTACTTC,.,14,TRBJ2-7,TRBV15
CASSLGQGRNQPQHF,TGTGCCAGCAGCTTGGGGCAGGGAAGGAATCAGCCCCAGCATTTT,.,15,TRBJ1-5,TRBV5-6
CASSPGGGLLYEQYF,TGCGCCAGCAGCCCTGGGGGGGGGTTACTCTACGAGCAGTACTTC,TRBD2,15,TRBJ2-7,TRBV5-1
CASSSWDTRTDTQYF,TGTGCCAGCAGCTCCTGGGACACCCGCACAGATACGCAGTATTTT,.,15,TRBJ2-3,TRBV5-5
CASSLKSGGMNTEAFF,TGTGCCAGCAGCTTAAAGTCAGGGGGCATGAACACTGAAGCTTTCTTT,TRBD1,16,TRBJ1-1,TRBV7-2